This T cell receptor beta chain came from a study of blood T cell repertoires in COVID-19. Study overall: T cells, B-cell-depleted T cells, or PBMCs provided the cDNA or gDNA that served as material.

Germline V CDR1 and CDR2: LNHDA, SQIVND (reference sequence). The CDR3 length is 15 residues. V trimming: 6 bases; J trimming: 7 bases; junction bases outside the gene matches: 10. The Seattle patients, enrolled during active infection, were followed longitudinally. TCRdb keeps only in-frame clones here, not all; method: immunoSEQ multiplex PCR. This sample yields 220,000 or so clones, of which 86% are seen a single time; roughly 10% belongs to the top ten. The sequenced sample consisted of peripheral blood. The TCR originated in a woman aged 45-59 years with COVID-19, enrolled during active disease. This sequence joins TRBV19 and TRBJ2-1, with 9 bases fitting TRBD2. CDR3 region: CASSLGAGGRNEQFF. The CDR3 region has the DNA TGTGCCAGTAGCCTAGGGGCGGGGGGGAGGAATGAGCAGTTCTTC.